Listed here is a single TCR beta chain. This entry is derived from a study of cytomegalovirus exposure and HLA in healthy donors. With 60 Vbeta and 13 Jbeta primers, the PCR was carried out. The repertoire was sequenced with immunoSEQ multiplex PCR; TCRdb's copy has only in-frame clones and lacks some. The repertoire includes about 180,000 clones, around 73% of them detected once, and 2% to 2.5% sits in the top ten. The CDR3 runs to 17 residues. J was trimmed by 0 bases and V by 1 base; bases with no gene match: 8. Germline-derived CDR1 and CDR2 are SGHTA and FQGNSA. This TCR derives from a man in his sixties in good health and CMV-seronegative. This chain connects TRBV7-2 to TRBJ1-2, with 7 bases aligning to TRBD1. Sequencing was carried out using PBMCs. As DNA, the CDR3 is TGTGCCAGCAGCTTAGGAAAAGGGGGCAGGTCTAACTATGGCTACACCTTC. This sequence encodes CASSLGKGGRSNYGYTF.